These T cell receptor beta chains were read from a single sample in a study of blood T cell repertoires in COVID-19. Profiling relied on immunoSEQ multiplex PCR, and the TCRdb table lists in-frame clones only, not all of them. The sample shows about 250,000 clones, around 86% of them seen only once. The sequencing sample was made of PBMCs or T cells enriched from blood (not recorded which). All receptors come from a man between 18 and 29 years old who had recovered from COVID-19. Each CDR3 is given with its conserved first and last residue. Each record gives: V gene, CDR3 protein.

>TRBV4-2
CASSQGGTLGDEQFF
>TRBV15
CATSRHRGGEKLFF
>TRBV5-5
CASSSGGGLGYTF
>TRBV5-4
CASSFAAYTDTQYF
>TRBV7-9
CASSLSQGGGDTEAFF
>TRBV27
CASSLSPHRDKGYTF
>TRBV6-5
CASSLDGVVSEAFF
>TRBV10-3
CATQGEAPNYGYTF
>TRBV3-1/TRBV3-2
CASSQAGTGYSNQPQHF
>TRBV11-2
CASSGLAGGETQYF
>TRBV3-1/TRBV3-2
CASSQVDRGGHFSHEQFF
>TRBV10-1
CASSPLQGGGTGELFF
>TRBV11-3
CASSPETGTGQETQYF
>TRBV27
CASSRGTYTEAFF
>TRBV11-1
CASSLDQGPLAYEQYF
>TRBV7-9
CASRQDSYNEQFF
>TRBV6-1
CASSDNSGNTIYF
>TRBV12-3/TRBV12-4
CASTIQMNTEAFF
>TRBV7-3
CASSAPRTWDRGFSGANVLTF
>TRBV30
CAWSVVVAGAQYF
>TRBV14
CASSQDQKQGIWSYEQYF
>TRBV18
CASSPHNTEAFF